The 2 T cell receptor beta chains in this list originate from one sample, sequenced in a study of human T cells and chemical hapten exposure. A single record per CDR3 protein comes from TCRdb applying MiXCR to the RACE reads. This sample yields some 91,000 distinct CDR3 sequences, of which over 10% are seen a single time; roughly 2.1% belongs to the top ten. Time point specified: patch test 1, 2 weeks after DPC sensitization. Stated treatment: therapeutic diphenylcyclopropenone sensitization with weekly scalp DPC. Specimen: whole blood, collected in connection with sensitization to the hapten diphenylcyclopropenone (DPC). These receptors were obtained from a woman aged 40-49 years with alopecia areata. Some clones in this sample may be carry-over from other donors' samples.

This clonotype was recorded a few times. The chain has TRBV2 and TRBJ2-7; TRBD1 matches at 9 bases. V was pared by 6 bases and J by 2 bases, with 2 bases of the junction left unmatched. The CDR3 covers 13 residues. Germline CDR1 and CDR2: SNHLY and FYNNEI. CDR3 protein: CASRRQGAYEQYF. CDR3 nucleotides: TGTGCCAGCAGAAGACAGGGGGCCTACGAGCAGTACTTC.

The table lists this clonotype with a few counts. This chain joins TRBV28 and TRBJ2-7, with a possible D match to TRBD2 (6 bases). The V gene's germline CDR1 is MDHEN and CDR2 SYDVKM. V lost 5 bases and J lost 8, with 13 bases in between. The CDR3 loop spans 12 amino acids. As DNA, the CDR3 is TGTGCCAGCAGTCGGGGGACTTCCAAGCAGTACTTC. Protein: CASSRGTSKQYF.